This TCR beta chain was observed in a study of CD8+CD57+ T cells in acquired aplastic anemia. About the research overall: On average, sorted CD4+ and CD8+ cells gave 3 to 3.5 ug of DNA.

Germline V gene sequence: CDR1 LNHNV, CDR2 YYDKDF (reference sequence). The CDR3 is 14 residues long. Trimming took 0 bases from V and 5 from J; bases not matched to a gene: 3. Using genomic DNA as the template, TCR beta VDJ and CDR3 profiling was carried out. TCRdb re-called the reads through MiXCR, storing one row per CDR3 protein. Here the sample spans some 410,000 distinct CDR3 sequences, 65% to 80% being singletons. This clonotype was seen more than once but under ten times. The receptor comes from a human donor in good health, serving as a control. Sequencing was carried out using sorted CD4+, CD8+, or CD8+CD57+ T cells (not recorded which) from PBMCs. This chain uses TRBV15 with TRBJ2-7; 8 positions match TRBD2. CDR3 in amino acids: CATSRDKGLDEQYF. The CDR3 DNA reads as TGTGCCACCAGCAGAGATAAGGGACTAGACGAGCAGTACTTC.